This T cell receptor beta chain was documented in a study of PD-1 blockade in classical Hodgkin lymphoma (TCRdb year 2020). Study-level background: Nivolumab dosing was 3 mg/kg intravenously every 2 weeks, continuing until either disease progression or unacceptable toxicity. The study used CyTOF and TCR beta sequencing to define a peripheral blood immune signature of response to PD-1 blockade in classical Hodgkin lymphoma. Results the study describes overall, beyond this receptor: Trial patients with a complete response had baseline diversity similar to that of newly diagnosed patients, while partial responders and progressors had significantly lower diversity. CD4+ but not CD8+ TCR diversity rose significantly by C4D1 (p=0.0027 vs p=0.16), most apparent in complete responders (p=0.02). Newly diagnosed patients were reported to have lower baseline TCR diversity than healthy donors, and relapsed/refractory patients were reported to have lower baseline TCR diversity still. The study covered only a single clinical trial cohort, and the causes of the repertoire differences, possibly disease activity or prior therapy, were still not defined. Patients starting nivolumab less than 1 year after ASCT had lower diversity and were excluded from later analyses to avoid confounding by immune reconstitution.

As to this clone: Its antigen target is currently unknown. There are no base qualities to consult, and no much larger clone falls within one base.

Genomic DNA was extracted with the Qiagen DNeasy kit from unsorted PBMCs and from negatively selected CD4+ and CD8+ fractions. TCR beta CDR3 regions were amplified by immunoSEQ multiplex PCR using primers annealing to V and J segments. A synthetic immune receptor repertoire was used to minimize amplification bias, and any residual bias was removed computationally once sequencing was done. From the authors' description of their analysis: Repertoire diversity was quantified as the Shannon entropy index using custom Python scripts. Unsorted, CD4+ and CD8+ repertoires were analyzed separately, except for combined analyses in which CD4+ and CD8+ sequences were merged in silico. A clone was considered expanded if an increase in frequency of at least 2-fold after treatment relative to C1D1 was found, and a pseudocount of 0.5 was applied to clones undetected at baseline. Clones with 0 or 1 copy at C1D1 were classified as singleton clones, and clones with 2 or more copies were classified as non-singleton clones. Clones expanded in unsorted samples were assigned a CD4+, CD8+ or unknown annotation through matching of protein sequences in sorted samples from the same patient. Wilcoxon tests on paired samples were used to test diversity changes from C1D1 to C4D1. Held by TCRdb, this immuneACCESS table contains in-frame sequences only and omits some clones. Under half of the omission traces to an unresolved V gene where checked; the cause of the rest is unknown. V, J and clone size are those of that table, while D and trimming were read from the DNA. For this sample the table gives some 18,000 clones, of which roughly 80% were detected only once. The ten largest make up 24% of the sample.

The time point label on this specimen signifies: cycle 1 day 1 (C1D1), immediately before nivolumab initiation. Relapse after autologous stem cell transplantation had occurred in all trial patients, and cohorts A, B and C were distinguished by prior brentuximab vedotin exposure. A total of under 70 patients with relapsed/refractory classical Hodgkin lymphoma made up the trial cohort, and each patient's best overall response was complete response, partial response or progressive disease. Trial patients were treated with single-agent nivolumab in the multi-cohort phase II CheckMate 205 trial. An independent review committee assessed best overall response by applying the 2007 International Working Group response criteria. Trial PBMCs were collected just before the start of nivolumab (C1D1) and during therapy at cycle 2 day 1 and cycle 4 day 1. Peripheral blood was collected in 8 mL Vacutainer Cell Preparation Tubes, from which PBMCs were isolated by centrifugation and then cryopreserved.

CDR1 and CDR2 were assigned from the germline V gene (reference sequence) as SEHNR and FQNEAQ. From the cysteine through the phenylalanine, the CDR3 covers 15 amino acids. Solely the CDR3 DNA is kept, with 45 bases framed from the first base. V lost 1 base and J lost 7 bases; the stretch between them is 16 bases long. This receptor was taken from a human donor with classical Hodgkin lymphoma. The chain is assembled from TRBV7-9 and TRBJ1-1; the D gene identity is not certain. Sequencing was performed on peripheral blood mononuclear cells (PBMCs), taken at baseline. Here the CDR3 is given as CASSLGSAQRGEAFF. The DNA sequence reads TGTGCCAGCAGCTTAGGTTCTGCCCAACGAGGTGAAGCTTTCTTT.